This T cell receptor beta chain was sequenced during a study of spatial heterogeneity in lung cancer. Study results and caveats: Follow-up blood showed ubiquitous expanded tumor TCRs less than blood at resection did.

Time point of the sample: sample taken at primary tumor resection. Extraction of whole RNA from tumor, nontumor lung or frozen PBMC preceded unsorted sequencing. A total of around 76 untreated early-stage non-small cell lung cancer patients served as donors. V shed 4 bases, J shed 0 bases, and the junction held 2 bases outside the gene matches. From germline, CDR1 is SGHAT and CDR2 FQDESV (reference sequence). CDR3 size: 15 residues. Note on this clonotype: Antigen unknown.

Unique molecular identifiers tagged every individual TCR cDNA molecule. One entry per CDR3 protein results from TCRdb running MiXCR on the 5' RACE reads. The table has roughly 36,000 distinct CDR3 sequences, under 6.5% seen once. This sequence originates from a male donor with early-stage non-small cell lung cancer. The chain has TRBV11-1 and TRBJ2-2; 7 bases are a match to TRBD2. The sequencing here drew on PBMCs, taken at surgery. The CDR3: CASSSRGANTGELFF. The DNA for the CDR3 is TGTGCCAGCAGCTCTCGGGGGGCGAACACCGGGGAGCTGTTTTTT.